This T cell receptor beta chain is drawn from a study of T cells after yellow fever vaccination. One entry per CDR3 protein, called by TCRdb with MiXCR from the 5' RACE reads. Seen here are 500,000 to 650,000 distinct CDR3 sequences, 17% observed once, and the top ten hold 15% to 20%. This clonotype was observed a handful of times. This CDR3 spans 13 amino acids. J lost 7 bases, V lost 6 bases, and 5 bases had no gene match. This TCR was sampled from a man aged 18-30 years who received the YFV17D yellow fever vaccine. Material: PBMCs, obtained around 5 days after the first yellow fever vaccination. The chain has TRBV12-3 or TRBV12-4 and TRBJ2-2; 7 nucleotides agree with TRBD1. The CDR3 DNA follows: TGTGCCAGCAGGGAGACAGGGAACGGGGAGCTGTTTTTT. Amino acid sequence: CASRETGNGELFF.